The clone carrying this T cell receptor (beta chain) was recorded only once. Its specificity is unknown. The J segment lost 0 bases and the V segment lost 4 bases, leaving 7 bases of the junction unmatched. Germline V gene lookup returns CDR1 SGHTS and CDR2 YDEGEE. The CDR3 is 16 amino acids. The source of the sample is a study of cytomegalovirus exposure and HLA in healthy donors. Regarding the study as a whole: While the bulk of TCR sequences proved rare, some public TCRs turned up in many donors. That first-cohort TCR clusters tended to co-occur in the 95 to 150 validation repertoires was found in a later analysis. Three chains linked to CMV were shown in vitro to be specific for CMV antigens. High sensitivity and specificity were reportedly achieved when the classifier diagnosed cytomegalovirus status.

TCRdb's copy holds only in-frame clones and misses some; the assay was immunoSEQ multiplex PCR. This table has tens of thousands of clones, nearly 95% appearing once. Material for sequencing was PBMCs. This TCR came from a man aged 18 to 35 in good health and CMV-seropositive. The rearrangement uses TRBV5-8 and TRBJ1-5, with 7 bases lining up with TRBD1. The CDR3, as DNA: TGTGCCAGCAGCCGCGGGACAGAGAATAGCAATCAGCCCCAGCATTTT. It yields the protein CASSRGTENSNQPQHF. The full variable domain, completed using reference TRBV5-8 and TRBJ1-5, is EAGVTQSPTHLIKTRGQQATLRCSPISGHTSVYWYQQALGLGLQFLLWYDEGEERNRGNFPPRFSGRQFPNYSSELNVNALELEDSALYLCASSRGTENSNQPQHFGDGTRLSIL.